Listed here are 2 T cell receptor beta chains from one sample, sequenced in a study of radiotherapy plus CTLA-4 blockade in lung cancer (dated by TCRdb to the late 2010s). Receptors were amplified or captured by the immunoSEQ multiplex PCR assay. Sourced from immuneACCESS, this table was stored by TCRdb with only in-frame sequences that have V and J called. A share of the clones is absent; for the studies checked, an unresolved V gene accounts for under half, and the remainder has no known explanation. Here the sample has approximately 85,000 clones; about 80% occur a single time. The ten largest clones take up roughly 15% of the sample. This specimen was peripheral blood, taken from a patient treated with radiotherapy plus ipilimumab. The receptors here all came from a human donor with non-small cell lung cancer that progressed on radiotherapy plus ipilimumab.

The V and J genes are TRBV18 and TRBJ1-4; TRBD1 might be the D (6 bases). Trimming took 1 base from V and 4 from J, leaving 19 bases between them. In germline, CDR1 is KGHSH, CDR2 LQKENI. This CDR3 is built from 18 residues. CDR3 bases: TGTGCCAGCTCACCACGGCCGGGGGGCCCTCTGAATAATGAAAAACTGTTTTTT. It encodes CASSPRPGGPLNNEKLFF.

The chain recombines TRBV28 with TRBJ1-1; tentatively, D is TRBD1 (6 bases). The V end was cut by 0 bases, the J end by 4 bases, with 6 bases between. Germline values: CDR1 MDHEN, CDR2 SYDVKM. This CDR3 has 13 residues. CDR3 protein: CASSLWDSTEAFF. The CDR3 nucleotides read TGTGCCAGCAGTTTATGGGACAGCACTGAAGCTTTCTTT.